Listed here is a single T cell receptor beta chain. Its target is unknown. The CDR3 has 15 amino acids. The germline CDR1 and CDR2 sequences are MGHDK and SYGVNS. With V trimmed by 1 base and J by 7 bases, 7 bases remained unmatched. Some clones are missing from TCRdb's copy, which holds only in-frame ones; the method was immunoSEQ multiplex PCR. The table includes tens of thousands of clones, almost 85% detected once. The donors were in the approximately 120-subject validation cohort; that cohort was separate from the roughly 620-subject first cohort. This record comes from a study of cytomegalovirus exposure and HLA in healthy donors. The study's findings and limits: Investigators reported under 200 TCR beta chains as tied to cytomegalovirus.

This TCR came from a woman aged 18-29 years in good health and CMV-seropositive. The V call is TRBV25-1, the J call TRBJ2-1, with 7 bases fitting TRBD1. Source material: PBMCs. This chain's CDR3 is CASSELEGADNEQFF. CDR3 DNA: TGTGCCAGCAGTGAATTAGAGGGGGCTGATAATGAGCAGTTCTTC.